The rows below give T cell receptor beta chains drawn from one sample of a study of post-analysis software for immune sequencing data. A single record per CDR3 protein comes from TCRdb applying MiXCR to the PCR reads. The data show about 160,000 distinct CDR3 sequences, with 35% to 40% seen just once and around 30% held by the top ten. Sequencing used blood, obtained after autologous hematopoietic stem cell transplantation. The receptors were sampled from a girl aged 10-17 years with multiple sclerosis. Both conserved end residues are part of each CDR3. The order of the fields is clone size, D gene, J gene, V gene, CDR3 protein, CDR3 DNA. A D gene is named only where the DNA matches it firmly. Some rows mark clone size as missing; the rest say once, few, many or name a class of expanded clone.

abundance: .; d_gene: .; j_gene: TRBJ2-1; v_gene: TRBV5-8; CDR3aa: CASRVSGNEQFF; CDR3nt: TGTGCCAGTAGAGTATCCGGCAATGAGCAGTTCTTC
abundance: .; d_gene: .; j_gene: TRBJ1-2; v_gene: TRBV5-4; CDR3aa: CASSFGSMGYTF; CDR3nt: TGTGCCAGCAGCTTCGGGTCTATGGGCTACACCTTC
abundance: .; d_gene: .; j_gene: TRBJ2-3; v_gene: TRBV5-4; CDR3aa: CASSFVGGRGTSTDTQYF; CDR3nt: TGTGCCAGCAGCTTTGTAGGGGGGAGAGGGACTAGCACAGATACGCAGTATTTT
abundance: .; d_gene: .; j_gene: TRBJ2-7; v_gene: TRBV19; CDR3aa: CASSIDRRGRTEQYF; CDR3nt: TGTGCCAGTAGTATAGATCGGAGGGGTCGCACCGAGCAGTACTTC
abundance: few; d_gene: TRBD2; j_gene: TRBJ2-3; v_gene: TRBV20-1; CDR3aa: CSATLGLAGKDTQYF; CDR3nt: TGCAGTGCTACCCTTGGACTAGCGGGAAAAGATACGCAGTATTTT
abundance: .; d_gene: TRBD2; j_gene: TRBJ2-1; v_gene: TRBV2; CDR3aa: CASSEGLAGYNEQFF; CDR3nt: TGTGCCAGCAGTGAAGGGCTAGCGGGTTACAATGAGCAGTTCTTC
abundance: .; d_gene: .; j_gene: TRBJ2-7; v_gene: TRBV19; CDR3aa: CASSIKGEPYEQYF; CDR3nt: TGTGCCAGTAGTATAAAGGGAGAGCCCTACGAGCAGTACTTC
abundance: .; d_gene: .; j_gene: TRBJ2-1; v_gene: TRBV20-1; CDR3aa: CSAGRQPHVNEQFF; CDR3nt: TGCAGTGCTGGGAGGCAGCCCCATGTGAATGAGCAGTTCTTC
abundance: few; d_gene: .; j_gene: TRBJ2-3; v_gene: TRBV28; CDR3aa: CASSLLGHNTDTQYF; CDR3nt: TGTGCCAGCAGTTTACTGGGGCACAACACAGATACGCAGTATTTT
abundance: many; d_gene: .; j_gene: TRBJ1-2; v_gene: TRBV12-3/TRBV12-4; CDR3aa: CASREQGTYGYTF; CDR3nt: TGTGCCAGCAGGGAACAGGGCACCTATGGCTACACCTTC
abundance: many; d_gene: .; j_gene: TRBJ1-2; v_gene: TRBV6-5; CDR3aa: CASSLDGYGYTF; CDR3nt: TGTGCCAGCAGTCTCGATGGCTATGGCTACACCTTC
abundance: .; d_gene: TRBD2; j_gene: TRBJ2-7; v_gene: TRBV20-1; CDR3aa: CSAPSYGLANYEQYF; CDR3nt: TGCAGTGCTCCCTCCTACGGACTAGCCAACTACGAGCAGTACTTC
abundance: .; d_gene: .; j_gene: TRBJ2-1; v_gene: TRBV28; CDR3aa: CASSFPGLSPEQFF; CDR3nt: TGTGCCAGCAGTTTCCCCGGACTTTCGCCCGAGCAGTTCTTC
abundance: .; d_gene: TRBD2; j_gene: TRBJ2-5; v_gene: TRBV24-1; CDR3aa: CATSRGESGRGETQYF; CDR3nt: TGTGCCACCAGTAGGGGGGAGAGCGGGAGAGGGGAGACCCAGTACTTC
abundance: few; d_gene: .; j_gene: TRBJ1-1; v_gene: TRBV12-3/TRBV12-4; CDR3aa: CASSFTDGGTEAFF; CDR3nt: TGTGCCAGCAGTTTCACCGACGGGGGCACTGAAGCTTTCTTT
abundance: .; d_gene: .; j_gene: TRBJ2-1; v_gene: TRBV5-5; CDR3aa: CASSARTSSSYNEQFF; CDR3nt: TGTGCCAGCAGCGCTCGGACTTCGAGCTCCTACAATGAGCAGTTCTTC
abundance: .; d_gene: .; j_gene: TRBJ2-7; v_gene: TRBV20-1; CDR3aa: CSARDLGGPSYEQYF; CDR3nt: TGCAGTGCTAGAGATCTTGGGGGCCCTTCCTACGAGCAGTACTTC
abundance: .; d_gene: .; j_gene: TRBJ2-5; v_gene: TRBV25-1; CDR3aa: CASSEWKQLETQYF; CDR3nt: TGTGCCAGCAGTGAATGGAAACAACTGGAAACCCAGTACTTC
abundance: .; d_gene: TRBD1; j_gene: TRBJ2-3; v_gene: TRBV29-1; CDR3aa: CSVELGQGSDTQYF; CDR3nt: TGCAGCGTTGAACTTGGACAGGGGTCAGATACGCAGTATTTT
abundance: few; d_gene: .; j_gene: TRBJ2-3; v_gene: TRBV7-2; CDR3aa: CASSRTGPDPDTQYF; CDR3nt: TGTGCCAGCAGCCGAACAGGGCCAGATCCAGATACGCAGTATTTT
abundance: .; d_gene: TRBD2; j_gene: TRBJ2-7; v_gene: TRBV6-2/TRBV6-3; CDR3aa: CASSYVAGDEQYF; CDR3nt: TGTGCCAGCAGTTACGTAGCGGGAGACGAGCAGTACTTC
abundance: .; d_gene: TRBD2; j_gene: TRBJ2-1; v_gene: TRBV7-9; CDR3aa: CALKGPLAGDVEETQFF; CDR3nt: TGTGCCCTAAAGGGGCCCCTAGCGGGAGATGTTGAGGAGACCCAGTTCTTC
abundance: .; d_gene: .; j_gene: TRBJ2-5; v_gene: TRBV3-1; CDR3aa: CASSLLLPSQETQYF; CDR3nt: TGTGCCAGCAGCCTGCTCCTTCCGTCCCAAGAGACCCAGTACTTC
abundance: many; d_gene: .; j_gene: TRBJ2-4; v_gene: TRBV6-2/TRBV6-3; CDR3aa: CASSYRASRDIQYF; CDR3nt: TGTGCCAGCAGTTATAGGGCTAGCAGGGACATTCAGTACTTC
abundance: .; d_gene: .; j_gene: TRBJ2-1; v_gene: TRBV15; CDR3aa: CATSRGMQANEQFF; CDR3nt: TGTGCCACCAGCAGAGGAATGCAGGCCAATGAGCAGTTCTTC
abundance: .; d_gene: .; j_gene: TRBJ2-1; v_gene: TRBV5-1; CDR3aa: CASSLESAPYNEQFF; CDR3nt: TGCGCCAGCAGCTTGGAATCAGCCCCCTACAATGAGCAGTTCTTC
abundance: .; d_gene: .; j_gene: TRBJ1-1; v_gene: TRBV29-1; CDR3aa: CSGQLGAEAFF; CDR3nt: TGCAGCGGACAACTTGGGGCTGAAGCTTTCTTT
abundance: .; d_gene: .; j_gene: TRBJ2-5; v_gene: TRBV7-9; CDR3aa: CASSRMDLALHNEQYF; CDR3nt: TGTGCCAGCAGCCGCATGGACCTAGCGCTTCACAATGAGCAGTACTTC
abundance: few; d_gene: .; j_gene: TRBJ2-5; v_gene: TRBV7-8; CDR3aa: CASSFSPRETQYF; CDR3nt: TGTGCCAGCAGCTTTTCCCCCCGGGAGACCCAGTACTTC
abundance: few; d_gene: .; j_gene: TRBJ2-1; v_gene: TRBV7-2; CDR3aa: CASSLWGGGYNEQFF; CDR3nt: TGTGCCAGCAGCTTATGGGGAGGGGGTTACAATGAGCAGTTCTTC
abundance: .; d_gene: .; j_gene: TRBJ1-5; v_gene: TRBV20-1; CDR3aa: CSARDRRDQPQHF; CDR3nt: TGCAGTGCTAGAGATCGGCGGGATCAGCCCCAGCATTTT
abundance: few; d_gene: TRBD1; j_gene: TRBJ1-2; v_gene: TRBV25-1; CDR3aa: CASSDEGQGFFGYTF; CDR3nt: TGTGCCAGCAGTGACGAGGGACAGGGGTTCTTCGGCTACACCTTC
abundance: .; d_gene: TRBD2; j_gene: TRBJ2-7; v_gene: TRBV5-1; CDR3aa: CASSIRGGAGASDEQYF; CDR3nt: TGCGCCAGCAGCATCCGGGGAGGAGCGGGAGCATCGGACGAGCAGTACTTC
abundance: few; d_gene: TRBD2; j_gene: TRBJ2-5; v_gene: TRBV20-1; CDR3aa: CSARPRTSGQETQYF; CDR3nt: TGCAGTGCTAGACCTCGTACTAGCGGTCAAGAGACCCAGTACTTC
abundance: .; d_gene: .; j_gene: TRBJ2-7; v_gene: TRBV12-3/TRBV12-4; CDR3aa: CASSLALKPNSYEQYF; CDR3nt: TGTGCCAGCAGTTTAGCGCTAAAACCGAACTCCTACGAGCAGTACTTC
abundance: .; d_gene: TRBD2; j_gene: TRBJ2-2; v_gene: TRBV28; CDR3aa: CASSPGLAGRLGGELFF; CDR3nt: TGTGCCAGCAGTCCAGGACTAGCGGGAAGATTGGGCGGGGAGCTGTTTTTT
abundance: few; d_gene: .; j_gene: TRBJ2-1; v_gene: TRBV4-2; CDR3aa: CASSQDPQTYNEQFF; CDR3nt: TGTGCCAGCAGCCAAGATCCCCAAACCTACAATGAGCAGTTCTTC
abundance: .; d_gene: TRBD1; j_gene: TRBJ1-5; v_gene: TRBV6-1; CDR3aa: CASSGGHSGTGNQPQHF; CDR3nt: TGTGCCAGCAGTGGGGGCCACTCCGGGACAGGGAATCAGCCCCAGCATTTT
abundance: .; d_gene: TRBD2; j_gene: TRBJ2-1; v_gene: TRBV7-6; CDR3aa: CASSSGTSGIGPYNEQFF; CDR3nt: TGTGCCAGCAGCTCGGGGACTAGCGGGATCGGCCCCTACAATGAGCAGTTCTTC